These 3 T cell receptor beta chains share one sample of origin, sequenced in a study of blood T cell repertoires in COVID-19. Sequenced by immunoSEQ multiplex PCR; TCRdb stores in-frame clones only, minus some. Here the sample spans 300,000 or so clones, around 87% being singletons. Sequenced input: peripheral blood. The receptors originated from a woman in her 40s who had recovered from COVID-19.

With respect to this clone: This sample includes further DNA sequences coding for the same CDR3. J is TRBJ2-7 and V is TRBV6-5; no firm D call. The CDR3 totals 14 residues. V was cut by 0 bases and J by 3 bases, with 9 bases left in between. The germline gives CDR1 MNHEY, CDR2 SVGAGI. The CDR3 nucleotides read TGTGCCAGCAGTTACTCGAGCGTTAGCTACGAGCAGTACTTC. This sequence encodes CASSYSSVSYEQYF.

J is TRBJ2-7 and V is TRBV7-2; maybe TRBD2 (5 bases). V lost 2 bases to trimming and J lost 5 bases, with 13 bases between them. Per the germline V gene, CDR1 is SGHTA and CDR2 is FQGNSA. CDR3 length: 14 amino acids. The CDR3: CASSLRIGGHEQYF. CDR3 nucleotides: TGTGCCAGCAGCTTAAGAATTGGAGGCCACGAGCAGTACTTC.

This clone was observed a single time. The chain carries TRBV5-1 and TRBJ2-3; D is ambiguous. The CDR3 runs to 14 residues. CDR1 SGHRS and CDR2 YFSETQ come from the germline V gene. The V and J ends lost 2 bases and 5 bases respectively, with 12 bases between them. This CDR3 reads CASSFPSPGDTQYF. CDR3 nucleotide sequence: TGCGCCAGCAGCTTCCCCAGCCCGGGAGATACGCAGTATTTT.